This T cell receptor beta chain was obtained from a study of siplizumab effects on memory and regulatory T cells. Findings and limits, study-wide: In roughly 75-95% of proliferating CD4+ or CD8+ clones, a naive or memory phenotype could not be assigned. A significant reduction in alloreactive sequences traceable to unstimulated CD4+ memory cells was produced by siplizumab. The study did not confirm that proliferating Tregs from siplizumab cultures were suppressive.

Each sample yielded about 1.1 x 10^5 assayed TCR templates. Here immunoSEQ multiplex PCR was the method, and the copy in TCRdb shows in-frame clones only, minus some. The top ten hold about 6.7% of the sample, which has about 91,000 clones, more than 85% seen once. This clone was counted once. No antigen is known for it. Germline and junction disagree at one end, which may indicate a read error. The same CDR3 also results from other DNA sequences found in this sample. The TCR was taken from a human donor in good health. Sequences were obtained from CD8+ T cells sorted from blood.

The CDR3 loop reads CAGSDRGMDEQYF. DNA for the CDR3: TGCGCCGGGTCCGACAGGGGGATGGACGAGCAGTACTTC. The chain recombines TRBV2 with TRBJ2-7; 9 bases are a match to TRBD1. CDR3 length: 13 residues. Per germline, CDR1 SNHLY and CDR2 FYNNEI. The full variable domain, completed using reference TRBV2 and TRBJ2-7, is EPEVTQTPSHQVTQMGQEVILRCVPISNHLYFYWYRQILGQKVEFLVSFYNNEISEKSEIFDDQFSVERPDGSNFTLKIRSTKLEDSAMYFCAGSDRGMDEQYFGPGTRLTVT.